This TCR beta chain was captured by sequencing in a study of human T cells and chemical hapten exposure. As for the study in general: Yields of TCR per sample differed, chiefly owing to small differences in pooled library volume. Regarding the study as a whole: Unchanged with DPC sensitization were TCRs above 1 in 1000 frequency.

This clonotype was counted between two and nine times. Its antigen is not identified. Trimming took 5 bases from V and 3 from J, leaving 11 bases between them. The CDR3 totals 12 residues. The germline V gene encodes CDR1 DFQATT and CDR2 SNEGSKA (reference sequence). A single record per CDR3 protein comes from TCRdb applying MiXCR to the RACE reads. Of approximately 110,000 distinct CDR3 sequences in the sample, approximately 11% are singletons; the top ten hold under 4.5%. As to time point: patch test 1, 2 weeks after DPC sensitization. Described treatment: therapeutic diphenylcyclopropenone sensitization with weekly scalp DPC.

V gene TRBV20-1 combines with J gene TRBJ2-7; D is unclear. The sequences come from whole blood, collected in connection with sensitization to the hapten diphenylcyclopropenone (DPC). This clonotype was sampled from a woman between 40 and 50 years old with alopecia areata. Some clones in this sample may be carry-over from other donors' samples. The CDR3 DNA is TGCAGTGCTGATGGACGGAGCTACGAGCAGTACTTC. This codes for CSADGRSYEQYF.